This T cell receptor beta chain was retrieved from a study of cytomegalovirus exposure and HLA in healthy donors. Whole-study findings and limits: The investigators catalogued 150 to 200 TCR beta chains as cytomegalovirus-associated.

It was the approximately 130-subject validation cohort, separate from the approximately 620-subject first cohort, to which the donors belonged. Only in-frame clones appear in the TCRdb table, and some are missing; sequencing was by immunoSEQ multiplex PCR. Of 50,000 or so clones detected, over 85% appear once; the ten largest clones hold 6.5% to 9.5%. To note about this clone: Its specificity is not known.

This CDR3 comprises 13 residues. V was cut by 5 bases and J by 5 bases, with 10 bases left in between. Germline CDR1 is PRHDT and CDR2 is FYEKMQ (reference sequence). Sequencing was done on a sample of PBMCs. This TCR came from a woman younger than 30 in good health and CMV-seropositive. V and J are TRBV13 and TRBJ2-1; D is unclear. The DNA of the CDR3 is TGTGCCAGCAGCCAGTGGGCAAACAATGAGCAGTTCTTC. This encodes CASSQWANNEQFF. Filled out from reference TRBV13 and TRBJ2-1, the complete variable domain reads AAGVIQSPRHLIKEKRETATLKCYPIPRHDTVYWYQQGPGQDPQFLISFYEKMQSDKGSIPDRFSAQQFSDYHSELNMSSLELGDSALYFCASSQWANNEQFFGPGTRLTVL.